This T cell receptor beta chain was captured by sequencing in a study of T-cell reconstitution after alpha-beta-depleted transplantation in children. On this clonotype: Its antigen is not known.

The CDR3 loop spans 14 amino acids. Germline-derived CDR1 and CDR2 are LNHDA and SQIVND (reference sequence). J was trimmed by 2 bases and V by 3 bases; bases with no gene match: 3. Overall study results and limits: There were reportedly several hundred expanded graft clones from which alpha-beta T cells came about two months after transplant.

Unique molecular identifiers were used in preparing the TCRbeta library. MiXCR, run by TCRdb on the PCR reads, gives a single entry per CDR3 protein. This table has 540,000 or so distinct CDR3 sequences, approximately 22% appearing once. This sequence joins TRBV19 and TRBJ2-7; 8 bases align to TRBD2. The sequencing here drew on PBMCs, mostly from graft donor cells, taken 360 days after TCRalphabeta/CD19-depleted stem cell transplant. The source of this sequence is a boy less than two years old who had a stem cell transplant for acute myeloid leukemia, so the T cells may come from the graft donor. For the CDR3, the DNA is TGTGCCAGTAGTATGGGGACTAGAACCTACGAGCAGTACTTC. Translating it yields CASSMGTRTYEQYF.